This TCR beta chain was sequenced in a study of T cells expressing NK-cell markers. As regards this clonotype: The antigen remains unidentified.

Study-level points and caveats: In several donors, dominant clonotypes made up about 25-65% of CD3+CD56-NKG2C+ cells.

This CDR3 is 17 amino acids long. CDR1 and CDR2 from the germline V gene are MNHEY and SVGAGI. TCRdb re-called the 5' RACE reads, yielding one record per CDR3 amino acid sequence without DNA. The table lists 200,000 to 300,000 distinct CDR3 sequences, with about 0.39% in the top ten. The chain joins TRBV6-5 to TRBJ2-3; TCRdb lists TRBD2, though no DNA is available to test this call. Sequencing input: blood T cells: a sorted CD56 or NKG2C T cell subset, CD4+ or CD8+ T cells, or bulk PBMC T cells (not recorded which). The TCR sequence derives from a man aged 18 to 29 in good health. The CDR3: CASSYSRAGGGTDTQYF.